This T cell receptor (beta chain) emerged from a study of cytomegalovirus exposure and HLA in healthy donors. Overall study results and limits: The authors confirmed in vitro that three CMV-associated chains were specific for CMV antigens. Rare TCR sequences dominated, though some public TCRs recurred in many donors. Listed as cytomegalovirus-associated were roughly 180 TCR beta chains.

Generated by immunoSEQ multiplex PCR, the TCRdb table keeps only in-frame clones and is missing some. This sample has some 150,000 clones, with 65% to 90% found just once. Concerning this clone: No antigen is known for it.

An approximately 130-subject validation cohort, separate from the approximately 610-subject first cohort, supplied the donors. The CDR3 has 15 residues. Germline V lookup: CDR1 SGHNT, CDR2 YENEEA. The trim removed 0 bases at V and 6 bases at J, leaving 5 bases unmatched. The sequence was collected from a man aged 18 to 30 in good health and CMV-seropositive. Material: PBMCs. The J gene is TRBJ2-1, the V gene TRBV11-3; 7 bases fit TRBD2. The CDR3 loop is CASSLEGGIGNEQFF. In nucleotides, the CDR3 is TGTGCCAGCAGCTTAGAGGGAGGGATTGGCAATGAGCAGTTCTTC.